Listed below are T cell receptor beta chains from one sample, sequenced in a study of T cells in Graves' hyperthyroidism and ophthalmopathy. MiXCR, applied by TCRdb to the multiplex PCR reads, yields one record per CDR3 protein. The sample contains 200,000 to 250,000 distinct CDR3 sequences, 17% of which appear only once. The sample consisted of blood. The receptors shown here come from a man aged 45-65 years with Graves' hyperthyroidism. Both conserved end residues are part of each CDR3. The D gene is left open where the match is weak. Clone size is stated in some rows and not others, as once, few, many or a class when expanded.

j_call	d_call	clone_size	v_call	cdr3_aa	cdr3_nt
TRBJ1-2	NA	NA	TRBV19	CASSYVSPLGYTF	TGTGCCAGTAGTTACGTCAGCCCCTTGGGCTACACCTTC
TRBJ2-7	TRBD1	many	TRBV5-1	CASSVRDREVDEQYF	TGCGCCAGCAGCGTTCGGGACAGGGAAGTCGACGAGCAGTACTTC
TRBJ2-1	NA	many	TRBV20-1	CSARGGGDRDNEQFF	TGCAGTGCTCGGGGGGGGGGCGACAGGGACAATGAGCAGTTCTTC
TRBJ2-2	NA	many	TRBV20-1	CSAEKYTGANTGELFF	TGCAGTGCTGAGAAATATACAGGAGCGAACACCGGGGAGCTGTTTTTT
TRBJ2-1	TRBD2	many	TRBV30	CAWSVGGNSYNEQFF	TGTGCCTGGAGTGTGGGAGGGAACTCCTACAATGAGCAGTTCTTC
TRBJ2-3	NA	many	TRBV28	CASSYIGGSTDTQYF	TGTGCCAGCAGTTATATAGGCGGGAGCACAGATACGCAGTATTTT
TRBJ2-2	TRBD2	few	TRBV7-3	CASSSSTSGNTGELFF	TGTGCCAGCAGCTCGTCGACTAGCGGGAACACCGGGGAGCTGTTTTTT
TRBJ2-7	TRBD1	NA	TRBV7-9	CASSSAATGGFYEQYF	TGTGCCAGCAGCTCCGCCGCGACAGGGGGCTTTTACGAGCAGTACTTC
TRBJ2-7	TRBD1	few	TRBV7-6	CASSLAGGQDEQYF	TGTGCCAGCAGCTTAGCAGGGGGCCAGGACGAGCAGTACTTC
TRBJ2-1	NA	many	TRBV6-1	CASRVGASGGSSYNEQFF	TGTGCCAGCAGGGTGGGGGCTAGCGGAGGCAGCTCCTACAATGAGCAGTTCTTC
TRBJ1-1	NA	few	TRBV10-2	CASRYRAMNTEAFF	TGCGCCAGCAGGTACAGGGCTATGAACACTGAAGCTTTCTTT
TRBJ2-3	TRBD2	many	TRBV4-1	CASSRAGLARDTQYF	TGCGCCAGCAGCCGTGCGGGACTAGCTAGGGATACGCAGTATTTT
TRBJ2-7	TRBD1	many	TRBV27	CATGYRGTYEQYF	TGTGCCACCGGGTACAGGGGGACCTACGAGCAGTACTTC
TRBJ2-3	TRBD2	few	TRBV4-3	CASSKRTGGKADTQYF	TGCGCCAGCAGCAAACGGACGGGAGGGAAGGCAGATACGCAGTATTTT
TRBJ2-2	TRBD2	many	TRBV28	CASSLWGGRNTGELFF	TGTGCCAGCAGTTTATGGGGCGGGAGAAACACCGGGGAGCTGTTTTTT
TRBJ2-1	NA	many	TRBV12-3/TRBV12-4	CASSLSWGGEQFF	TGTGCCAGCAGTTTATCTTGGGGAGGTGAGCAGTTCTTC
TRBJ1-2	NA	few	TRBV20-1	CSAGGGFSGYTF	TGCAGTGCTGGCGGGGGGTTCTCTGGCTACACCTTC
TRBJ1-1	NA	many	TRBV5-1	CASSLRSGHNTEAFF	TGCGCCAGCAGCTTGAGATCGGGACACAACACTGAAGCTTTCTTT
TRBJ2-1	NA	many	TRBV28	CASRGGSYNEQFF	TGTGCCAGCAGGGGCGGCTCCTACAATGAGCAGTTCTTC
TRBJ2-3	NA	NA	TRBV11-2	CASSQDPPGVSSTDTQYF	TGTGCCAGCAGCCAAGACCCCCCCGGCGTCAGTAGCACAGATACGCAGTATTTT
TRBJ1-1	NA	many	TRBV11-1	CASSLTGDTEAFF	TGTGCCAGCAGCTTAACTGGAGACACTGAAGCTTTCTTT
TRBJ1-2	NA	many	TRBV6-1	CAWGTESYGYTF	TGTGCGTGGGGGACGGAGAGCTATGGCTACACCTTC
TRBJ2-3	NA	many	TRBV4-2	CASSQDLLGTQYF	TGTGCCAGCAGCCAAGATCTCCTAGGTACGCAGTATTTT
TRBJ2-7	TRBD1	NA	TRBV7-9	CASSPGQGKFYEQYF	TGTGCCAGCAGCCCTGGACAGGGGAAATTCTACGAGCAGTACTTC
TRBJ1-2	NA	NA	TRBV28	CASRAPVDYGYTF	TGTGCCAGCAGGGCGCCAGTTGACTATGGCTACACCTTC
TRBJ2-7	NA	few	TRBV6-1	CASSRDLATYEQYF	TGTGCCAGCAGTAGGGACTTAGCGACCTACGAGCAGTACTTC
TRBJ2-3	TRBD2	NA	TRBV6-2/TRBV6-3	CASSAGLAGVTAQYF	TGTGCCAGCAGCGCGGGACTAGCGGGAGTAACGGCGCAGTATTTT
TRBJ2-7	TRBD1	many	TRBV28	CASTSNRGLYEQYF	TGTGCCAGCACCTCTAACAGGGGGCTCTACGAGCAGTACTTC
TRBJ2-7	NA	few	TRBV24-1	CATSGGEGLTYEQYF	TGTGCCACCAGCGGTGGGGAAGGTCTAACCTACGAGCAGTACTTC
TRBJ2-1	NA	NA	TRBV25-1	CASRDTSSYNEQFF	TGTGCCAGCAGGGACACTAGCTCCTACAATGAGCAGTTCTTC
TRBJ2-1	NA	many	TRBV24-1	CATSDGESSYNEQFF	TGTGCCACCAGTGATGGGGAGAGCTCCTACAATGAGCAGTTCTTC
TRBJ2-7	TRBD2	many	TRBV20-1	CSARNAGDLYEQYF	TGCAGTGCTAGGAACGCGGGAGACCTGTACGAGCAGTACTTC
TRBJ1-1	NA	many	TRBV20-1	CSALRTDMNTEAFF	TGCAGTGCTCTACGGACGGACATGAACACTGAAGCTTTCTTT
TRBJ2-1	TRBD2	many	TRBV5-1	CASSLAPTSGAYNEQFF	TGCGCCAGCAGCTTGGCGCCGACTAGCGGAGCATACAATGAGCAGTTCTTC
TRBJ2-4	NA	many	TRBV3-1	CASSQVGNIQYF	TGTGCCAGCAGCCAAGTAGGAAACATTCAGTACTTC
TRBJ2-3	NA	few	TRBV7-9	CASSPAPAAAARTDTQYF	TGTGCCAGCAGCCCAGCCCCCGCGGCCGCTGCCCGCACAGATACGCAGTATTTT
TRBJ1-2	NA	few	TRBV24-1	CATSGAQDNYGYTF	TGTGCCACCAGTGGGGCACAGGATAACTATGGCTACACCTTC